This TCR beta chain stems from a study of T cells in Graves' hyperthyroidism and ophthalmopathy. Study observations and caveats: Researchers found most expanded thyroid clonotypes above 0.001 in blood as well.

As to this clonotype: Its antigen remains unidentified.

Authors of the study amplified TCR beta CDR3 regions from RNA transcripts. With the HTBI primer set, the TCR CDR3 went through a first round of RT-PCR. TCRdb re-called the multiplex PCR reads with MiXCR, one entry per CDR3 protein. Counted here are approximately 690,000 distinct CDR3 sequences, roughly 15% occurring once; the ten biggest clones make up approximately 12%. Sequenced material: blood. The sequence came from a woman in her forties or fifties with Graves' ophthalmopathy.

CDR3 in amino acids: CASSFPGQGRSYNEQFF. The DNA for the CDR3 is TGTGCCAGCAGTTTCCCGGGACAGGGCCGGTCCTACAATGAGCAGTTCTTC. The chain employs TRBV28 and TRBJ2-1, with TRBD1 identical over 9 bases. The trim removed 3 bases at V and 1 base at J, leaving 7 bases unmatched. The germline CDR1 and CDR2 sequences are MDHEN and SYDVKM. This CDR3 has 17 amino acids.